These 13 T cell receptor beta chains originate from one sample sequenced in a study of CD8+CD57+ T cells in acquired aplastic anemia. Genomic DNA templated the TCR beta VDJ and CDR3 profiling. TCRdb reprocessed the reads via MiXCR and lists one record per CDR3 protein. Among around 210,000 distinct CDR3 sequences listed, about 62% were seen once. The patients chosen for sequencing had shown expansion of CD8+CD57+ cells (detected by flow cytometry). The specimen was sorted CD4+, CD8+, or CD8+CD57+ T cells (not recorded which) from PBMCs. The receptors were sampled from a human donor with aplastic anemia.

This clonotype was detected only once. V is TRBV6-2 or TRBV6-3 and J is TRBJ1-2, with a weak D call TRBD1 (5 bases). CDR3 length: 17 residues. The germline V gene encodes CDR1 MNHEY and CDR2 SVGEGT. The germline V and J ends were trimmed by 2 bases and 3 bases, with 19 bases remaining between them. The CDR3 coding sequence is TGTGCCAGCAGTTACGGGGGATCGGGGGAGAGCGACTATGGCTACACCTTC. Amino acids: CASSYGGSGESDYGYTF.

There are a few counts of this clonotype. V gene TRBV7-9 combines with J gene TRBJ2-1; D is unresolved. V gave up 3 bases and J gave up 8 bases, with 5 bases separating them. Germline assignment: CDR1 SEHNR and CDR2 FQNEAQ (reference sequence). The CDR3 runs to 11 residues. In DNA form, the CDR3 reads TGTGCCAGCAGCTTTAGGGATGAGCAGTTCTTC. Translating gives CASSFRDEQFF.

The rearrangement links TRBV19 to TRBJ2-5, with a weak D call TRBD2 (6 bases). The CDR3 is 13 amino acids. The germline V gene has CDR1 LNHDA and CDR2 SQIVND (reference sequence). Trimming took off 3 bases at V and 4 bases at J, with 9 bases between the two ends. The CDR3: CASSMKAGETQYF. The CDR3 region has the DNA TGTGCCAGTAGTATGAAAGCGGGAGAGACCCAGTACTTC.

The CDR3 loop reads CASSEFQGARSPLHF. The DNA for the CDR3 is TGTGCCAGCAGTGAATTTCAGGGGGCCAGATCACCCCTCCACTTT. The chain employs TRBV2 and TRBJ1-6, with 8 nucleotides matching TRBD1. Germline assignment: CDR1 SNHLY and CDR2 FYNNEI. Unmatched junction bases numbered 7, after V lost 2 bases and J lost 10 bases. This CDR3 is built from 15 residues.

This clonotype has ten or more counts. V usage is TRBV9 and J usage is TRBJ2-3; no firm D call. This CDR3 has 13 amino acids. From germline, CDR1 is SGDLS and CDR2 YYNGEE. Trimming took off 4 bases at V and 6 bases at J, with 12 bases between the two ends. This CDR3 reads CASSLPTEDTQYF. The CDR3 DNA reads as TGTGCCAGCAGCCTCCCAACCGAGGATACGCAGTATTTT.

This clonotype was observed a handful of times. The chain combines TRBV10-2 with TRBJ2-1; D uncertain. Germline CDR1 WSHSY, CDR2 SAAADI. The CDR3 has 12 residues. V lost 4 bases to trimming and J lost 7 bases, with 8 bases between them. The CDR3 loop reads CASSVSLNEQFF. The DNA for the CDR3 is TGCGCCAGCAGTGTATCGTTAAATGAGCAGTTCTTC.

This clonotype was found many times. This sequence joins TRBV5-6 and TRBJ2-2, with 8 positions matching TRBD2. There are 17 residues in the CDR3. Trimming at V came to 3 bases and at J to 4 bases, leaving 11 bases not matched to a gene. Germline assignment: CDR1 SGHDT and CDR2 YYEEEE. In DNA form, the CDR3 reads TGTGCCAGCAGCTCAAATATAGCGGGGCCACCCACCGGGGAGCTGTTTTTT. This gives the protein CASSSNIAGPPTGELFF. Filled out from reference TRBV5-6 and TRBJ2-2, the complete variable domain reads DAGVTQSPTHLIKTRGQQVTLRCSPKSGHDTVSWYQQALGQGPQFIFQYYEEEERQRGNFPDRFSGHQFPNYSSELNVNALLLGDSALYLCASSSNIAGPPTGELFFGEGSRLTVL.

The rearrangement uses TRBV12-3 or TRBV12-4 and TRBJ2-2, with 7 bases that match TRBD2. This CDR3 region has 15 residues. Trimming removed 3 bases from V and 4 bases from J; junction bases left unmatched: 5. CDR3 nucleotide sequence: TGTGCCAGCAGTTTCGGGGGGTCCGGCACCGGGGAGCTGTTTTTT. Its protein is CASSFGGSGTGELFF.

V and J are TRBV20-1 and TRBJ2-1; 10 nucleotides align to TRBD1. V lost 6 bases, J lost 7 bases, and 6 bases stayed unmatched. Looked up from germline, CDR1 is DFQATT and CDR2 is SNEGSKA (reference sequence). CDR3 length equals 13 residues. In nucleotides, the CDR3 is TGCAGTGCCGTAGGACAGGGGGTTAATGAGCAGTTCTTC. It encodes CSAVGQGVNEQFF.

The chain joins TRBV6-5 to TRBJ1-2; 8 bases are a match to TRBD1. This CDR3 contains 13 residues. Germline assignment: CDR1 MNHEY and CDR2 SVGAGI. Trimming cost V 10 bases and J 3 bases; bases outside gene matches: 7. The CDR3 here is CAIGQGEYYGYTF. Written as DNA, the CDR3 is TGTGCCATCGGACAGGGAGAATACTATGGCTACACCTTC.

A word on this clonotype: At one boundary the junction diverges from the germline segment, which might be a read error. The rearrangement uses TRBV5-6 and TRBJ1-2; 10 nucleotides agree with TRBD1. Germline V CDR1 and CDR2: SGHDT, YYEEEE. The CDR3 is made up of 16 amino acids. The DNA of the CDR3 is TGTGCCAGCAGCTTGGGGACAGGGGGTAGTAACCATGGCTACACCTTC. Its protein is CASSLGTGGSNHGYTF. Full variable domain (outside the CDR3, taken from reference TRBV5-6 and TRBJ1-2): DAGVTQSPTHLIKTRGQQVTLRCSPKSGHDTVSWYQQALGQGPQFIFQYYEEEERQRGNFPDRFSGHQFPNYSSELNVNALLLGDSALYLCASSLGTGGSNHGYTFGSGTRLTVV.

The chain employs TRBV24-1 and TRBJ2-1, with 16 bases lining up with TRBD2. Per the germline V gene, CDR1 is KGHDR and CDR2 is SFDVKD. The CDR3 is 16 amino acids. Losses at the gene ends were 5 bases for V and 9 bases for J; bases not matched to a gene: 6. The CDR3 nucleotides are TGTGCCACCAGTGCCCTCGGGACTAGCGGGGGGGTTGAGCAGTTCTTC. It codes for CATSALGTSGGVEQFF.

The rearrangement joins TRBV25-1 to TRBJ1-1, with TRBD1 matching 7 bases. CDR3 length: 13 amino acids. Trimming took 7 bases from V and 11 from J; bases not matched to a gene: 13. The germline CDR1 and CDR2 sequences are MGHDK and SYGVNS. The CDR3 region is CASKGAAPLRAFF. DNA for the CDR3: TGTGCCAGCAAGGGGGCCGCACCTCTGAGGGCTTTCTTT.